This T cell receptor beta chain was profiled in a study of blood T cell repertoires in COVID-19. Here immunoSEQ multiplex PCR was the method, and the copy in TCRdb shows in-frame clones only, minus some. Of under 450,000 clones in the sample, 88% are singletons; the top ten hold about 12%. Seattle patient enrollment occurred during active infection, with longitudinal follow-up thereafter. The V end was cut by 6 bases, the J end by 8 bases, with 17 bases between. CDR1 is SQVTM, CDR2 ANQGSEA, per germline. The CDR3 extends over 13 amino acids. Source material: peripheral blood. The chain links TRBV29-1 to TRBJ1-5, with D tentatively TRBD1 (5 bases). This clonotype originated in a woman aged 45-65 years with COVID-19, enrolled during active disease. The CDR3 loop is CSVSHRFQEPQHF. In DNA form, the CDR3 reads TGCAGCGTCTCTCACAGGTTTCAGGAGCCCCAGCATTTT.